A single sample gave rise to the 32 T cell receptor beta chains below, sequenced in a study of cytomegalovirus exposure and HLA in healthy donors. The primer mix had 60 Vbeta and 13 Jbeta primers. Some clones are missing from TCRdb's copy, which holds only in-frame ones; the method was immunoSEQ multiplex PCR. The data show about 250,000 clones, with approximately 70% seen just once and 2% to 2.5% held by the top ten. The sample was PBMCs. These receptors all come from a female donor in good health and CMV-seronegative.

The chain links TRBV29-1 to TRBJ1-1, with D unclear. The CDR3 sequence is 11 residues long. V was cut by 2 bases and J by 8 bases, with 9 bases left in between. CDR1 is SQVTM and CDR2 is ANQGSEA in the germline V gene. CDR3: CSVESAGEAFF. In DNA, the CDR3 is TGCAGCGTTGAAAGTGCGGGAGAAGCTTTCTTT. Full variable domain (rest looked up from reference TRBV29-1 and TRBJ1-1): SAVISQKPSRDICQRGTSLTIQCQVDSQVTMMFWYRQQPGQSLTLIATANQGSEATYESGFVIDKFPISRPNLTFSTLTVSNMSPEDSSIYLCSVESAGEAFFGQGTRLTVV.

The V call is TRBV28, the J call TRBJ1-5, with TRBD1 identical over 8 bases. The V segment lost 2 bases and the J segment 6 bases; nucleotides outside the gene matches: 9. This CDR3 region has 16 residues. Per the germline V gene, CDR1 is MDHEN and CDR2 is SYDVKM. The CDR3 DNA reads as TGTGCCAGCAGTTTACTCAGGGGGCATAGCGGTCAGCCCCAGCATTTT. Amino acids: CASSLLRGHSGQPQHF.

This clone was counted only a few times. The V and J genes are TRBV7-9 and TRBJ2-1; TRBD2 is a possible D gene (6 bases). The CDR3 length is 14 residues. V shed 3 bases and J shed 2 bases, with 8 bases lying between them. The germline gives CDR1 SEHNR, CDR2 FQNEAQ (reference sequence). Here the CDR3 reads CASSFVAAYNEQFF. The CDR3 DNA reads TGTGCCAGCAGCTTCGTAGCGGCCTACAATGAGCAGTTCTTC. Full variable domain (outside the CDR3, taken from reference TRBV7-9 and TRBJ2-1): DTGVSQNPRHKITKRGQNVTFRCDPISEHNRLYWYRQTLGQGPEFLTYFQNEAQLEKSRLLSDRFSAERPKGSFSTLEIQRTEQGDSAMYLCASSFVAAYNEQFFGPGTRLTVL.

DNA of the CDR3: TGTGCCAGCAGACCTCCGACTGACTTGGATGAAAAACTGTTTTTT. Protein: CASRPPTDLDEKLFF. The chain joins TRBV13 to TRBJ1-4; D ambiguous. The germline V gene encodes CDR1 PRHDT and CDR2 FYEKMQ (reference sequence). The V end was cut by 6 bases, the J end by 6 bases, with 17 bases between. CDR3 size: 15 residues.

The chain couples TRBV9 to TRBJ2-2; 12 bases are a match to TRBD1. There are 16 residues in the CDR3. The V gene end was trimmed by 3 bases and the J gene end by 7 bases; junction bases not matched to a gene: 7. Per the germline V gene, CDR1 is SGDLS and CDR2 is YYNGEE. Here the CDR3 DNA reads TGTGCCAGCAGCGCCCTGGGACAGGGGGCGATCGGGGAGCTGTTTTTT. The encoded protein is CASSALGQGAIGELFF.

The chain couples TRBV28 to TRBJ2-7; 8 bases agree with TRBD1. J gave up 9 bases and V 3 bases, and 7 bases lay outside the gene matches. Looked up from germline, CDR1 is MDHEN and CDR2 is SYDVKM. The CDR3 sequence is 13 residues long. Here the CDR3 reads CASSLTGVIWQYF. The DNA for the CDR3 is TGTGCCAGCAGTTTGACAGGGGTCATATGGCAGTACTTC.

V usage is TRBV11-2 and J usage is TRBJ1-1; D gene uncertain. Germline-derived CDR1 and CDR2 are SGHAT and FQNNGV. The CDR3 loop spans 12 amino acids. The V and J ends lost 1 base and 6 bases respectively, with 6 bases between them. The CDR3 sequence: CASSLVGAEAFF. The CDR3 DNA reads as TGTGCCAGCAGCTTAGTCGGGGCTGAAGCTTTCTTT.

V is TRBV12-5 and J is TRBJ2-7; 7 bases are shared with TRBD1. J was trimmed by 5 bases and V by 5 bases; bases with no gene match: 9. The CDR3 contains 14 residues. CDR1 and CDR2 from the germline V gene are LGHNT and FRNRAP. CDR3 DNA sequence: TGTGCTAGTGGTCATAAGACAGGGCTCCACGAGCAGTACTTC. This sequence encodes CASGHKTGLHEQYF.

CDR3 in amino acids: CASSPGMGQTEAFF. DNA of the CDR3: TGTGCCAGCAGCCCCGGCATGGGGCAGACTGAAGCTTTCTTT. The genes are TRBV5-4 and TRBJ1-1; D is possibly TRBD1 (5 bases). Germline V gives CDR1 SGHNT, CDR2 YYREEE (reference sequence). The CDR3 extends over 14 amino acids. V lost 4 bases to trimming and J lost 5 bases, with 15 bases between them.

This clone has only one observation. CDR3 DNA sequence: TGTGCCAGCAGCTTATCAACGACAGGGGGAGACTATGGCTACACCTTC. Amino acid sequence: CASSLSTTGGDYGYTF. The chain is built from TRBV7-2 and TRBJ1-2; TRBD1 agrees at 9 bases. The CDR3 spans 16 residues. After removal of 2 bases from V and 3 bases from J, the junction contained 7 bases not matched to a gene. Germline values: CDR1 SGHTA, CDR2 FQGNSA.

The chain carries TRBV27 and TRBJ2-3, with D perhaps TRBD2 (7 bases). The CDR3 has 15 amino acids. V lost 7 bases and J lost 0, with 14 bases in between. Germline assignment: CDR1 MNHEY and CDR2 SMNVEV (reference sequence). In DNA, the CDR3 is TGTGCCAGCATCATGGCGGGGGCTAGCACAGATACGCAGTATTTT. Protein: CASIMAGASTDTQYF.

The gene calls are TRBV6-1 and TRBJ2-7, with D maybe TRBD1 (7 bases). Germline CDR1 is MNHNS and CDR2 is SASEGT. This CDR3 has 18 residues. Trimming removed 2 bases from V and 2 bases from J, with 22 bases in between. The chain's CDR3 is CASSESLGPGGITYEQYF. DNA for the CDR3: TGTGCCAGCAGTGAAAGTCTAGGCCCAGGGGGGATTACCTACGAGCAGTACTTC.

This clone was detected once. The rearrangement joins TRBV11-3 to TRBJ2-5; D gene ambiguous. Trimming stripped 2 bases from V and 5 bases from J, with 12 bases between. From germline, CDR1 is SGHNT and CDR2 YENEEA. CDR3 length: 14 residues. CDR3 DNA sequence: TGTGCCAGCAGCTTACCCCACTCGGTGGAGACCCAGTACTTC. Protein sequence: CASSLPHSVETQYF. Complete variable domain (other parts from reference TRBV11-3 and TRBJ2-5): EAGVVQSPRYKIIEKKQPVAFWCNPISGHNTLYWYLQNLGQGPELLIRYENEEAVDDSQLPKDRFSAERLKGVDSTLKIQPAELGDSAVYLCASSLPHSVETQYFGPGTRLLVL.

The genes are TRBV25-1 and TRBJ2-3; D not resolved. Germline lookup yields CDR1 MGHDK and CDR2 SYGVNS. The CDR3 has 12 amino acids. V was shortened by 5 bases and J by 4 bases, with 7 bases between the two germline ends. The CDR3 region has the DNA TGTGCCAGCAGTCCGCCAGCAGATACGCAGTATTTT. Protein product: CASSPPADTQYF.

This sequence joins TRBV9 and TRBJ1-2; perhaps TRBD1 as D (5 bases). The CDR3 spans 12 residues. Germline loops: CDR1 SGDLS, CDR2 YYNGEE. The germline V and J ends were trimmed by 3 bases and 6 bases, with 9 bases remaining between them. CDR3 coding DNA: TGTGCCAGCAGCGGTGACAGCGATGGCTACACCTTC. The encoded protein is CASSGDSDGYTF.

This clone came up a few times. The genes are TRBV5-1 and TRBJ2-6; 7 nucleotides match TRBD2. The trim removed 8 bases at V and 1 base at J, leaving 6 bases unmatched. The germline gives CDR1 SGHRS, CDR2 YFSETQ. This CDR3 is 15 amino acids long. CDR3 bases: TGCGCCAGTAAAAGGGAGGGGTCTGGGGCCAACGTCCTGACTTTC. Protein: CASKREGSGANVLTF.

The CDR3 is CASSSGLPTDTQYF. The DNA of the CDR3 is TGTGCCAGCAGCTCCGGACTCCCCACAGATACGCAGTATTTT. The rearrangement links TRBV7-2 to TRBJ2-3; TRBD2 is a possible D gene (5 bases). CDR1 is SGHTA and CDR2 is FQGNSA in the germline V gene. CDR3 length: 14 residues. V was clipped by 4 bases and J by 2 bases, with 10 bases between them.

The J gene is TRBJ1-1, the V gene TRBV5-1, with 11 bases lining up with TRBD1. Germline V CDR1 and CDR2: SGHRS, YFSETQ. V lost 4 bases and J lost 3; bases outside the gene matches: 11. CDR3 size: 17 residues. CDR3: CASSPLGQGAKDTEAFF. CDR3 DNA: TGCGCCAGCAGCCCGCTCGGACAGGGGGCAAAGGACACTGAAGCTTTCTTT. Drawing the rest from reference TRBV5-1 and TRBJ1-1, the complete variable domain is KAGVTQTPRYLIKTRGQQVTLSCSPISGHRSVSWYQQTPGQGLQFLFEYFSETQRNKGNFPGRFSGRQFSNSRSEMNVSTLELGDSALYLCASSPLGQGAKDTEAFFGQGTRLTVV.

This clone was recorded only once. The chain uses TRBV29-1 and TRBJ2-7; D unresolved. The germline V gene has CDR1 SQVTM and CDR2 ANQGSEA. Trimming stripped 3 bases from V and 0 bases from J, with 6 bases between. This CDR3 is built from 12 residues. CDR3 region: CSVEVSSYEQYF. The DNA for the CDR3 is TGCAGCGTTGAGGTCAGCTCCTACGAGCAGTACTTC.

This chain links TRBV5-1 with TRBJ1-2; 9 nucleotides agree with TRBD1. The CDR3 has 13 amino acids. V lost 2 bases, J lost 8 bases, and 4 bases stayed unmatched. Germline V gene data show CDR1 as SGHRS and CDR2 as YFSETQ. The CDR3: CASSLNTGGGYTF. In DNA form, the CDR3 reads TGCGCCAGCAGCTTAAACACAGGGGGCGGCTACACCTTC.

The chain combines TRBV5-1 with TRBJ1-1; D is perhaps TRBD1 (5 bases). Germline assignment: CDR1 SGHRS and CDR2 YFSETQ. The CDR3 runs 15 residues. Trimming shortened V by 0 bases and J by 5 bases, and 14 bases separated the two germline ends. Here the CDR3 reads CASSLVTGGSTEAFF. The CDR3 coding sequence is TGCGCCAGCAGCTTGGTTACGGGGGGAAGTACTGAAGCTTTCTTT.

The V call is TRBV6-6, the J call TRBJ2-5; TRBD1 matches at 12 bases. Matching the DNA end better, TRBJ2-7 makes the J call doubtful. The CDR3 is 15 residues long. Germline V gene data show CDR1 as MNHNY and CDR2 as SVGAGI (reference sequence). CDR3 sequence: CASSGGDRGRYEQYF. In DNA, the CDR3 is TGTGCCAGCAGTGGGGGGGACAGGGGGCGGTACGAGCAGTACTTC.

The chain combines TRBV7-9 with TRBJ2-7, with 10 positions matching TRBD2. The V and J ends lost 2 bases and 4 bases, in that order; junction bases with no gene match: 5. CDR3 length: 15 amino acids. Germline CDR1 and CDR2: SEHNR and FQNEAQ (reference sequence). CDR3 DNA: TGTGCCAGCAGCTTATATTTGACTAGCGGGTACGAGCAGTACTTC. Translation: CASSLYLTSGYEQYF. Filled out from reference TRBV7-9 and TRBJ2-7, the complete variable domain reads DTGVSQNPRHKITKRGQNVTFRCDPISEHNRLYWYRQTLGQGPEFLTYFQNEAQLEKSRLLSDRFSAERPKGSFSTLEIQRTEQGDSAMYLCASSLYLTSGYEQYFGPGTRLTVT.

The chain links TRBV6-6 to TRBJ2-1, with 13 bases fitting TRBD2. V shed 5 bases and J 8 bases; nucleotides not matched to a gene: 6. CDR1 is MNHNY and CDR2 is SVGAGI in the germline V gene (reference sequence). The CDR3 has 15 amino acids. CDR3: CASSQLAGGPYEQFF. CDR3 DNA sequence: TGTGCCAGCAGTCAACTAGCGGGAGGGCCATATGAGCAGTTCTTC.

The chain recombines TRBV7-9 with TRBJ2-5; TRBD2 matches 11 bases. The J call may not be correct, given that the DNA end is closer to TRBJ2-7. The CDR3 has 14 residues. CDR1 and CDR2 from the germline V gene are SEHNR and FQNEAQ (reference sequence). CDR3: CASSETSGNYEQYF. In DNA form, the CDR3 reads TGTGCCAGCAGCGAGACTAGCGGGAACTACGAGCAGTACTTC.

This clone has a handful of counts. The chain links TRBV6-5 to TRBJ2-2; D not resolved. CDR1 and CDR2 from the germline V gene are MNHEY and SVGAGI. The ends were cut back, 0 bases at V and 7 bases at J, with 6 bases in the middle. The CDR3 loop spans 13 amino acids. Written as DNA, the CDR3 is TGTGCCAGCAGTTACTCCCCGGGCGGGGAGCTGTTTTTT. Its translation: CASSYSPGGELFF.

The rearrangement links TRBV9 to TRBJ2-7; 7 bases align to TRBD2. The CDR3 is made up of 15 amino acids. Germline V lookup: CDR1 SGDLS, CDR2 YYNGEE. With 6 bases clipped from V and 5 bases from J, the junction kept 14 bases outside the gene matches. CDR3 protein: CASIPGRASGDEQYF. The CDR3 nucleotides are TGTGCCAGCATTCCAGGGAGGGCTAGCGGAGACGAGCAGTACTTC.

This clone came up a few times. The CDR3 nucleotides read TGTGCCAGCAGTTCCCCCCCGGGACTAGCGGCCCTTGCCGATACGCAGTATTTT. It specifies CASSSPPGLAALADTQYF. This chain connects TRBV27 to TRBJ2-3, with 11 bases identical to TRBD2. Germline loops: CDR1 MNHEY, CDR2 SMNVEV (reference sequence). The trim removed 4 bases at V and 6 bases at J, leaving 15 bases unmatched. The CDR3 spans 18 residues.

This clone was picked up one time. The rearrangement joins TRBV7-3 to TRBJ2-1; D gene unclear. Germline V gene data show CDR1 as SGHTA and CDR2 as FQGTGA. Trimming removed 5 bases from V and 4 bases from J, with 9 bases in between. The length of the CDR3 is 13 residues. DNA for the CDR3: TGTGCCAGCAGCCAAACACAGTACAATGAGCAGTTCTTC. It encodes CASSQTQYNEQFF.

This chain connects TRBV13 to TRBJ2-1; 10 bases map to TRBD2. Germline values: CDR1 PRHDT, CDR2 FYEKMQ (reference sequence). Trimming took 4 bases from V and 5 from J; bases not matched to a gene: 5. The CDR3 extends over 15 amino acids. In DNA, the CDR3 is TGTGCCAGCAGCTCCCGCGGGACTAGCGACAATGAGCAGTTCTTC. It codes for CASSSRGTSDNEQFF.

The rearrangement links TRBV25-1 to TRBJ1-1; TRBD1 is a possible D gene (6 bases). CDR1 MGHDK and CDR2 SYGVNS come from the germline V gene. The ends were cut back, 6 bases at V and 1 base at J, with 9 bases in the middle. The length of the CDR3 is 13 residues. CDR3 region: CASRQGPNTEAFF. CDR3 coding DNA: TGTGCCAGCAGACAGGGACCGAACACTGAAGCTTTCTTT.

This chain links TRBV19 with TRBJ2-2, with D possibly TRBD2 on 5 matching bases. The CDR3 is made up of 13 amino acids. Germline V lookup: CDR1 LNHDA, CDR2 SQIVND (reference sequence). Trimming left V 11 bases short and J 2 bases short, with 12 bases between. The CDR3 DNA reads TGTGCCGCGGGCGGCGGAAACACCGGGGAGCTGTTTTTT. It encodes CAAGGGNTGELFF.